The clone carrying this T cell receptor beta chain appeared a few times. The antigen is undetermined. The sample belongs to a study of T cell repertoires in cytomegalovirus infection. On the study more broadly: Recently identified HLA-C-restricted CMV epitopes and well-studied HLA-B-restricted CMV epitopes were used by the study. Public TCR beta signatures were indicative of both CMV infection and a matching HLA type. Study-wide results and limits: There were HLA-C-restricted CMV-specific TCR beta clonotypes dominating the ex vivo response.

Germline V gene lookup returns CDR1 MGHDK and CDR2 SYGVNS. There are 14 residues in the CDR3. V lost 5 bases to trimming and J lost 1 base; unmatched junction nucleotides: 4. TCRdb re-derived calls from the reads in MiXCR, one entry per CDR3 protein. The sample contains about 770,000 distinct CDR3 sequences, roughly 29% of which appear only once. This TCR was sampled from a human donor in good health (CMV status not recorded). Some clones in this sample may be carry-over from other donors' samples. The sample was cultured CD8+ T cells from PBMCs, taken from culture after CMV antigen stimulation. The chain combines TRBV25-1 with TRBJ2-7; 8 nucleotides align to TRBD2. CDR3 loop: CASSSRGGSYEQYF. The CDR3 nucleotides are TGTGCCAGCAGTTCTCGGGGGGGATCCTACGAGCAGTACTTC.